The 18 T cell receptor beta chains in this list originate from one sample, sequenced in a study of CD8+CD57+ T cells in acquired aplastic anemia. Patients picked for sequencing had shown CD8+CD57+ cell expansion detected by flow cytometry. Genomic DNA templated the TCR beta VDJ and CDR3 profiling. Each CDR3 protein is one row after TCRdb ran MiXCR on the reads. This table has under 200,000 distinct CDR3 sequences, less than 60% appearing once. The sequencing input was sorted CD4+, CD8+, or CD8+CD57+ T cells (not recorded which) from PBMCs. The source of these receptors is a human donor with aplastic anemia.

The sample holds one count of this clonotype. The rearrangement joins TRBV27 to TRBJ2-2, with 7 bases fitting TRBD1. Germline values: CDR1 MNHEY, CDR2 SMNVEV (reference sequence). J lost 5 bases, V lost 7 bases, and 7 bases had no gene match. The CDR3 has 14 amino acids. As DNA, the CDR3 is TGTGCCAGCACGAGGGGGCAGTGGACCGGGGAGCTGTTTTTT. Translated, it gives CASTRGQWTGELFF.

The chain has TRBV7-8 and TRBJ2-2, with D possibly matching TRBD1 (5 bases). The CDR3 is 15 residues long. Trimming removed 2 bases at V and 1 base at J, with 8 bases between. Germline assignment: CDR1 SGHVS and CDR2 FQNEAQ. The CDR3 loop is CASSLSQGNTGELFF. CDR3 DNA: TGTGCCAGCAGCTTATCCCAGGGGAACACCGGGGAGCTGTTTTTT.

This rearrangement joins TRBV6-2 or TRBV6-3 to TRBJ1-1; D may be TRBD1 (5 bases). V dropped 0 bases and J dropped 5 bases, with 19 bases sitting between them. CDR3 size: 17 residues. Germline lookup yields CDR1 MNHEY and CDR2 SVGEGT. The CDR3 here is CASSYSSTGTLGTEAFF. Here the CDR3 DNA reads TGTGCCAGCAGTTACTCGAGTACTGGGACTCTAGGAACTGAAGCTTTCTTT.

This clonotype was found many times. The CDR3 DNA sequence: TGTGCCAGCAGCTTACGAGGGGACACTGAAGCTTTCTTT. It encodes CASSLRGDTEAFF. V and J are TRBV27 and TRBJ1-1, with a possible D match to TRBD1 (5 bases). Germline lookup yields CDR1 MNHEY and CDR2 SMNVEV (reference sequence). Trimming removed 6 bases at V and 3 bases at J, with 11 bases between. The CDR3 extends over 13 amino acids.

The V and J genes are TRBV19 and TRBJ1-4; D ambiguous. This CDR3 has 14 residues. Trimming removed 3 bases from V and 7 bases from J, with 12 bases in between. The germline gives CDR1 LNHDA, CDR2 SQIVND (reference sequence). CDR3 sequence reads: CASSIVPLGEKLFF. In nucleotides, the CDR3 is TGTGCCAGTAGTATCGTCCCTTTGGGTGAAAAACTGTTTTTT. The full variable domain, rest sourced from reference TRBV19 and TRBJ1-4, is DGGITQSPKYLFRKEGQNVTLSCEQNLNHDAMYWYRQDPGQGLRLIYYSQIVNDFQKGDIAEGYSVSREKKESFPLTVTSAQKNPTAFYLCASSIVPLGEKLFFGSGTQLSVL.

This clonotype has ten or more counts. This chain uses TRBV28 with TRBJ2-5, with D tentatively TRBD1 (5 bases). From germline, CDR1 is MDHEN and CDR2 SYDVKM. The CDR3 extends over 13 amino acids. The ends were cut back, 5 bases at V and 4 bases at J, with 11 bases in the middle. The CDR3 coding sequence is TGTGCCAGCAGTCCTACAGGACCAGAGACCCAGTACTTC. It yields the protein CASSPTGPETQYF.

Ten or more counts support this clonotype. J is TRBJ1-1 and V is TRBV12-3 or TRBV12-4, with D hard to call. The V end was cut by 7 bases, the J end by 0 bases, with 3 bases between. This CDR3 spans 11 amino acids. The CDR3, as DNA: TGTGCCAGCATTTTGAACACTGAAGCTTTCTTT. Translation: CASILNTEAFF.

This clonotype came up a few times. V usage is TRBV14 and J usage is TRBJ2-1, with TRBD2 identical over 9 bases. This CDR3 contains 17 residues. Trimming cost V 5 bases and J 0 bases; bases outside gene matches: 8. The germline V gene has CDR1 SGHDN and CDR2 FVKESK. The CDR3 sequence is CASSIDRAGGSYNEQFF. CDR3 DNA sequence: TGTGCCAGCAGCATAGACAGAGCGGGAGGCTCCTACAATGAGCAGTTCTTC. Full variable domain (remainder filled in from reference TRBV14 and TRBJ2-1): EAGVTQFPSHSVIEKGQTVTLRCDPISGHDNLYWYRRVMGKEIKFLLHFVKESKQDESGMPNNRFLAERTGGTYSTLKVQPAELEDSGVYFCASSIDRAGGSYNEQFFGPGTRLTVL.

The chain links TRBV19 to TRBJ1-3; D unclear. Germline assignment: CDR1 LNHDA and CDR2 SQIVND (reference sequence). CDR3 length: 13 residues. Trimming pared 7 bases from V and 4 bases from J, leaving 11 bases between. The CDR3 sequence is CASKKTEGNTIYF. In DNA form, the CDR3 reads TGTGCCAGTAAGAAAACAGAGGGAAACACCATATATTTT. Using reference TRBV19 and TRBJ1-3 for the parts outside the CDR3, the full variable domain is DGGITQSPKYLFRKEGQNVTLSCEQNLNHDAMYWYRQDPGQGLRLIYYSQIVNDFQKGDIAEGYSVSREKKESFPLTVTSAQKNPTAFYLCASKKTEGNTIYFGEGSWLTVV.

This clonotype was counted once. This chain links TRBV7-2 with TRBJ1-2, with no clear D. This CDR3 contains 11 residues. Looked up from germline, CDR1 is SGHTA and CDR2 is FQGNSA. V was trimmed by 9 bases and J by 4 bases, leaving 9 bases between them. CDR3: CASNPGYGYTF. In DNA form, the CDR3 reads TGTGCCAGTAATCCAGGCTATGGCTACACCTTC.

This clonotype was detected ten times or more. The DNA for the CDR3 is TGTGCCAGCAGTGACGGACAGGGGAACTATGGCTACACCTTC. It yields the protein CASSDGQGNYGYTF. The chain links TRBV6-1 to TRBJ1-2, with 9 nucleotides matching TRBD1. Trimming removed 3 bases from V and 2 bases from J; junction bases left unmatched: 1. CDR1 MNHNS and CDR2 SASEGT come from the germline V gene. The CDR3 loop spans 14 amino acids.

In this sample, this clonotype turned up many times. The chain combines TRBV9 with TRBJ1-5, with D possibly being TRBD1 (5 bases). Trimming removed 0 bases from V and 6 bases from J, with 13 bases in between. The CDR3 has 15 residues. Germline V lookup: CDR1 SGDLS, CDR2 YYNGEE. CDR3 in DNA: TGTGCCAGCAGCGTAGGCTTTGGGGGTAGTCAGCCCCAGCATTTT. Translation: CASSVGFGGSQPQHF. The full variable domain, in which reference TRBV9 and TRBJ1-5 provide the parts outside the CDR3, is DSGVTQTPKHLITATGQRVTLRCSPRSGDLSVYWYQQSLDQGLQFLIQYYNGEERAKGNILERFSAQQFPDLHSELNLSSLELGDSALYFCASSVGFGGSQPQHFGDGTRLSIL.

This sequence joins TRBV20-1 and TRBJ2-6; TRBD1 agrees at 7 bases. Trimming at V came to 0 bases and at J to 8 bases, leaving 10 bases not matched to a gene. The CDR3 is 16 residues long. Germline V gene data show CDR1 as DFQATT and CDR2 as SNEGSKA (reference sequence). The CDR3 coding sequence is TGCAGTGCTAGAGATCTCTGGACAGGAGCATCCAACGTCCTGACTTTC. It translates to CSARDLWTGASNVLTF.

This clonotype was seen ten or more times. The chain couples TRBV6-1 to TRBJ2-1, with D perhaps given as TRBD1 or TRBD2 (5 bases each). Deletions cut 6 bases from V and 4 bases from J, with 16 bases between. This CDR3 comprises 15 residues. The germline V gene encodes CDR1 MNHNS and CDR2 SASEGT. The CDR3 bases are TGTGCCAGCAGCCTGGGACCCCTGGGATACAATGAGCAGTTCTTC. It codes for CASSLGPLGYNEQFF.

Many counts were recorded for this clonotype. V is TRBV5-1 and J is TRBJ1-3; no definite D call. Germline lookup yields CDR1 SGHRS and CDR2 YFSETQ. The CDR3 totals 16 residues. Trimming took off 0 bases at V and 2 bases at J, with 12 bases between the two ends. In DNA form, the CDR3 reads TGCGCCAGCAGCTTGGCGGCGGTAGCCGCTGGAAACACCATATATTTT. This translates into CASSLAAVAAGNTIYF.

This clonotype was counted ten times or more. The V and J genes are TRBV28 and TRBJ1-1; unclear D gene. V gave up 2 bases and J gave up 4 bases, with 11 bases separating them. In germline, CDR1 is MDHEN, CDR2 SYDVKM. The CDR3 is made up of 14 amino acids. In DNA form, the CDR3 reads TGTGCCAGCAGTTTAGGCCCTACGACCACTGAAGCTTTCTTT. Protein sequence: CASSLGPTTTEAFF.

This clonotype showed up many times. The chain combines TRBV5-4 with TRBJ2-7; 10 bases fit TRBD2. This CDR3 has 17 amino acids. The junction had 16 bases not matched to a gene; V was cut back by 1 base and J by 9 bases. Germline CDR1 and CDR2: SGHNT and YYREEE (reference sequence). In nucleotides, the CDR3 is TGTGCCAGCAGCTTGTCCGAGGGACTAGCGTCCGGAGGGGTGCAGTACTTC. Protein product: CASSLSEGLASGGVQYF.

The V gene is TRBV20-1, the J gene TRBJ2-3; tentative D call: TRBD2 (6 bases). Germline V gene sequence: CDR1 DFQATT, CDR2 SNEGSKA (reference sequence). The CDR3 has 16 residues. The V gene lost 6 bases and the J gene lost 2 bases, with 21 bases spanning the gap. DNA of the CDR3: TGCAGTGCCATAAGGGCGGGGAATGGAGCCACAGATACGCAGTATTTT. Residues: CSAIRAGNGATDTQYF.